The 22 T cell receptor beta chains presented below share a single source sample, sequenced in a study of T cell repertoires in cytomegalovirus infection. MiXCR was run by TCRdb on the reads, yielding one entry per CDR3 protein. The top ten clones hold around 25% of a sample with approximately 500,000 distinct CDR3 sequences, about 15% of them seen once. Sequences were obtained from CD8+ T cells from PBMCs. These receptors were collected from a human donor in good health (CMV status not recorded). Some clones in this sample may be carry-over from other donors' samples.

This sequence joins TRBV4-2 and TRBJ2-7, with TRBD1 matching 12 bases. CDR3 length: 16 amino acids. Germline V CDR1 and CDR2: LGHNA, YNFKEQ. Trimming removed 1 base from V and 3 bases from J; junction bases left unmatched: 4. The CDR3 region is CASSQAGTGGSYEQYF. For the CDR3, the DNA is TGTGCCAGCAGCCAAGCAGGGACAGGGGGCAGCTACGAGCAGTACTTC.

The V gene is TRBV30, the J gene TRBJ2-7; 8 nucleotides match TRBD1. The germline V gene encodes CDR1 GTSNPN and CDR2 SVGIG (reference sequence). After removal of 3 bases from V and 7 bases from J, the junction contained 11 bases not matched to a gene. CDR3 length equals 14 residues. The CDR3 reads CAWRADRGLEEQYF. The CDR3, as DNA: TGTGCCTGGAGAGCAGACAGGGGCCTTGAGGAGCAGTACTTC.

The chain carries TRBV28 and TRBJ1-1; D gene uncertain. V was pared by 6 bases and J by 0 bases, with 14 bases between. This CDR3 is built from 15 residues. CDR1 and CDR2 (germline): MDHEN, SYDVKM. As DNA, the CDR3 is TGTGCCAGCAGCGTAGTGGGTCCCATGAACACTGAAGCTTTCTTT. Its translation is CASSVVGPMNTEAFF.

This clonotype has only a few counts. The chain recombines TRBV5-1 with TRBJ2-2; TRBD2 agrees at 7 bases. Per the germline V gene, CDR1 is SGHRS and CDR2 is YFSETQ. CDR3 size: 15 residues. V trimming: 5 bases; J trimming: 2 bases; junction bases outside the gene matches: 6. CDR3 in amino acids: CASRMLAENTGELFF. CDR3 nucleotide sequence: TGCGCCAGCAGAATGCTAGCGGAAAACACCGGGGAGCTGTTTTTT.

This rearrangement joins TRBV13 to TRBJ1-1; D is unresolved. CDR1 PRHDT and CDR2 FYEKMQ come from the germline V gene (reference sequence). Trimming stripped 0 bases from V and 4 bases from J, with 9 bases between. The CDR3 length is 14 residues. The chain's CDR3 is CASSLGPTPTEAFF. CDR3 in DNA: TGTGCCAGCAGCTTAGGCCCGACCCCCACTGAAGCTTTCTTT.

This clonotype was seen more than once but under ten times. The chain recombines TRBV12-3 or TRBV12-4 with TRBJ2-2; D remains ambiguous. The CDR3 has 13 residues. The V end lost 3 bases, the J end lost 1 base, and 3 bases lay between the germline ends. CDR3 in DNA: TGTGCCAGCAGTTTTGGGAACACCGGGGAGCTGTTTTTT. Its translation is CASSFGNTGELFF.

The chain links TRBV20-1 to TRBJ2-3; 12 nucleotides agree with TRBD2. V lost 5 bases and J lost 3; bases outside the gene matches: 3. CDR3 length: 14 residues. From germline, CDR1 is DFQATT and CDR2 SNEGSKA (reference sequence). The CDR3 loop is CSARTSGGTDTQYF. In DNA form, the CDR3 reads TGCAGTGCTCGAACTAGCGGGGGGACAGATACGCAGTATTTT.

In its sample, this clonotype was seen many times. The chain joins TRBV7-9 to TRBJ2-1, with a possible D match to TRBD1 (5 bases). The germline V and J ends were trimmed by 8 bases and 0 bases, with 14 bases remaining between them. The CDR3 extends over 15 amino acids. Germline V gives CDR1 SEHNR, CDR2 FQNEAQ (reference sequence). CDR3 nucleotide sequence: TGTGCCAGCCGAGCAAGGGGTGGCTCCTACAATGAGCAGTTCTTC. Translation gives CASRARGGSYNEQFF.

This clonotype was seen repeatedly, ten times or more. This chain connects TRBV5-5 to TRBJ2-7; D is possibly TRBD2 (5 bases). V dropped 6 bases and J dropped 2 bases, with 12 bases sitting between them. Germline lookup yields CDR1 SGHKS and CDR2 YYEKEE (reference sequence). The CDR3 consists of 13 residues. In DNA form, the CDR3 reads TGTGCCAGCACCTCTGGAGGACCCTACGAGCAGTACTTC. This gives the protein CASTSGGPYEQYF. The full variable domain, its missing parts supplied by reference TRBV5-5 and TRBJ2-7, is DAGVTQSPTHLIKTRGQQVTLRCSPISGHKSVSWYQQVLGQGPQFIFQYYEKEERGRGNFPDRFSARQFPNYSSELNVNALLLGDSALYLCASTSGGPYEQYFGPGTRLTVT.

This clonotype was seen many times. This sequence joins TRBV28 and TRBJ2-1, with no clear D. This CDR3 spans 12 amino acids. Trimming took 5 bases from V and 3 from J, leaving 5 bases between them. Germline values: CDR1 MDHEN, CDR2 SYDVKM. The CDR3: CASSTDYNEQFF. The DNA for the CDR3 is TGTGCCAGCAGTACAGACTACAATGAGCAGTTCTTC.

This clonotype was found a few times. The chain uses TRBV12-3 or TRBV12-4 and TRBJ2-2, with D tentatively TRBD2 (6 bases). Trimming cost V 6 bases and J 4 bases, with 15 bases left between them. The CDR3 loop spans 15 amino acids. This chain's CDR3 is CASSPLWEATGELFF. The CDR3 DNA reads TGTGCCAGCAGCCCCTTGTGGGAGGCCACCGGGGAGCTGTTTTTT.

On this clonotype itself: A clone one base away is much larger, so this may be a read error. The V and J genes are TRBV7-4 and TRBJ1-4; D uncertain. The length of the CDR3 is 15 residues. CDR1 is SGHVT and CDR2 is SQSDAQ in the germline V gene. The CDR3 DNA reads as TGTGCCAGCAGCGCCACACTTGCAACTAATGAAAAACTGGTTTTT. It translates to CASSATLATNEKLVF.

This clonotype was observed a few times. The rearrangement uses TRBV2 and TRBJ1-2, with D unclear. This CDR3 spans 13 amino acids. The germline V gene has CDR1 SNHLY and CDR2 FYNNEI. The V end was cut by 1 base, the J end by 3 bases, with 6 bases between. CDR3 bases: TGTGCCAGCAGTGAAGTCCCAGACTATGGCTACACCTTC. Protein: CASSEVPDYGYTF. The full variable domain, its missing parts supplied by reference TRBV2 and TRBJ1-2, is EPEVTQTPSHQVTQMGQEVILRCVPISNHLYFYWYRQILGQKVEFLVSFYNNEISEKSEIFDDQFSVERPDGSNFTLKIRSTKLEDSAMYFCASSEVPDYGYTFGSGTRLTVV.

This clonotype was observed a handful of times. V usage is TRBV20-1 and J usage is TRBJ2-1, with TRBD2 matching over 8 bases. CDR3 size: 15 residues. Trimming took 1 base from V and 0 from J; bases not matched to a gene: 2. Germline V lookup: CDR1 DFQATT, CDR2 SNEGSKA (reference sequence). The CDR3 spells CSARASGYSYNEQFF. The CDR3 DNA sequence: TGCAGTGCTAGAGCTAGCGGGTACTCCTACAATGAGCAGTTCTTC.

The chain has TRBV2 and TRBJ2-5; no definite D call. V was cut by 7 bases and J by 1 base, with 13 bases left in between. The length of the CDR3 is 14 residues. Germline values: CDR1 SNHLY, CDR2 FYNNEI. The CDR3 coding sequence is TGTGCCAGCACTAGGACGGATACCCAAGAGACCCAGTACTTC. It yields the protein CASTRTDTQETQYF.

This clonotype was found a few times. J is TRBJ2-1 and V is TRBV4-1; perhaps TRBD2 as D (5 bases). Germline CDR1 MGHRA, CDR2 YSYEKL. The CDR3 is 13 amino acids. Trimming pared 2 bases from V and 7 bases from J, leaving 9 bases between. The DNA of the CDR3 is TGCGCCAGCAGCCAACTCACGGGGAATGAGCAGTTCTTC. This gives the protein CASSQLTGNEQFF.

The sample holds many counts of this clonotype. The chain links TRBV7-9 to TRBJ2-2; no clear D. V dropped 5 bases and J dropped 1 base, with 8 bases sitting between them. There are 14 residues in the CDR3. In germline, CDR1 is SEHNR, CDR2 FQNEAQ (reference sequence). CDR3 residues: CASSHYENTGELFF. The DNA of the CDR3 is TGTGCCAGCAGCCACTATGAGAACACCGGGGAGCTGTTTTTT.

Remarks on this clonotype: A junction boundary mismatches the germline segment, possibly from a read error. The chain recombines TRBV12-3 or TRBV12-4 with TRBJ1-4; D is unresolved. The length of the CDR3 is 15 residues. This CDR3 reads CASSFPGRTNEKLYF. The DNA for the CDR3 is TGTGCCAGCAGTTTCCCCGGAAGGACTAATGAAAAACTGTATTTT.

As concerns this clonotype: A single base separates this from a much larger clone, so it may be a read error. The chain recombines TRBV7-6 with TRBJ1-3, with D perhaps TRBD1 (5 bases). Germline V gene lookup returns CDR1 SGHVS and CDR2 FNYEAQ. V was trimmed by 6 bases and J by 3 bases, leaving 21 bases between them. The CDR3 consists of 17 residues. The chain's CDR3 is CASRLGAGIGVGNTIYF. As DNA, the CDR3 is TGTGCCAGCAGACTAGGTGCCGGGATAGGGGTTGGAAACACCATATATTTT.

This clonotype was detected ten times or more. The CDR3 loop reads CASTTLGREDASGNTIYF. CDR3 DNA: TGTGCCAGCACAACTTTAGGCAGGGAAGATGCCTCTGGAAACACCATATATTTT. The chain couples TRBV28 to TRBJ1-3; TRBD1 is a possible D gene (5 bases). Trimming removed 7 bases from V and 0 bases from J, with 22 bases in between. The CDR3 contains 18 residues. Germline V lookup: CDR1 MDHEN, CDR2 SYDVKM.

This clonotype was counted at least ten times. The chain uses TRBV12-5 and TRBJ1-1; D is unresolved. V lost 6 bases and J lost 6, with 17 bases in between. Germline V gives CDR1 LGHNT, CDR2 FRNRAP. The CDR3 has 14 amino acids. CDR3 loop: CASGDLDNRPEAFF. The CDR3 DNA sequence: TGTGCTAGTGGGGACCTCGATAACCGCCCTGAAGCTTTCTTT.

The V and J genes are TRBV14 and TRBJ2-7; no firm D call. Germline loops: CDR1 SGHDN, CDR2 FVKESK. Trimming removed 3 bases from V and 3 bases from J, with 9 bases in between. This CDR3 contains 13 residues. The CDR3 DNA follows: TGTGCCAGCAGCCACAACAGTTTCTACGAGCAGTACTTC. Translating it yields CASSHNSFYEQYF.